The next 28 T cell receptor beta chains were all read from a single sample in a study of shared T cell receptors in the human thymus. Data came from immunoSEQ multiplex PCR; TCRdb stores just in-frame clones and leaves some out. This table has hundreds of thousands of clones, 70% to 90% appearing once. The same sample was also used in a study of human thymus T cells.

Sequencing was carried out using thymocytes. The receptor source for this set is a girl less than two years old with a congenital heart defect.

A remark on this clone: The same CDR3 can be traced to other DNA sequences in this sample. The rearrangement uses TRBV9 and TRBJ1-5; 7 bases line up with TRBD1. The CDR3 extends over 13 amino acids. The V gene end was trimmed by 2 bases and the J gene end by 7 bases; junction bases not matched to a gene: 3. The germline V gene encodes CDR1 SGDLS and CDR2 YYNGEE. The chain's CDR3 is CASSVGGGQPQHF. Here the CDR3 DNA reads TGTGCCAGCAGCGTTGGAGGGGGCCAGCCCCAGCATTTT.

V and J are TRBV5-6 and TRBJ2-7, with 8 bases fitting TRBD1. Trimming at V came to 4 bases and at J to 7 bases, leaving 13 bases not matched to a gene. CDR3 size: 15 residues. Germline V gene lookup returns CDR1 SGHDT and CDR2 YYEEEE. In DNA form, the CDR3 reads TGTGCCAGCAGCGTAGCCACAGGGGGGTCATGGGAGCAGTACTTC. Translating gives CASSVATGGSWEQYF.

This clone was detected only a few times. This rearrangement joins TRBV28 to TRBJ1-5, with D possibly matching TRBD1 (6 bases). V was trimmed by 8 bases and J by 1 base, leaving 12 bases between them. Germline CDR1 MDHEN, CDR2 SYDVKM. This CDR3 spans 14 amino acids. The CDR3 protein is CASGRTDSNQPQHF. Here the CDR3 DNA reads TGTGCCAGCGGCCGGACAGACAGCAATCAGCCCCAGCATTTT.

The chain recombines TRBV7-6 with TRBJ2-6; a possible D gene is TRBD1 (6 bases). The CDR3 length is 18 residues. V lost 2 bases and J 2 bases, leaving 16 bases between the germline ends. Germline V CDR1 and CDR2: SGHVS, FNYEAQ. Here the CDR3 reads CASSLSPLQGTGANVLTF. CDR3 sequence (DNA): TGTGCCAGCAGCTTAAGTCCACTACAGGGAACTGGGGCCAACGTCCTGACTTTC.

This sequence joins TRBV18 and TRBJ1-6; TRBD1 matches at 7 bases. CDR1 is KGHSH and CDR2 is LQKENI in the germline V gene. V trimming: 6 bases; J trimming: 8 bases; junction bases outside the gene matches: 13. The CDR3 extends over 16 amino acids. In DNA form, the CDR3 reads TGTGCCAGCTCCCACCCTACGGTGCAGGGGGATTCACCCCTCCACTTT. The encoded protein is CASSHPTVQGDSPLHF. Filled out from reference TRBV18 and TRBJ1-6, the complete variable domain reads NAGVMQNPRHLVRRRGQEARLRCSPMKGHSHVYWYRQLPEEGLKFMVYLQKENIIDESGMPKERFSAEFPKEGPSILRIQQVVRGDSAAYFCASSHPTVQGDSPLHFGNGTRLTVT.

The CDR3: CASSVDERGITYNEQFF. The CDR3 DNA sequence: TGTGCCAGCAGCGTAGATGAGCGGGGGATCACCTACAATGAGCAGTTCTTC. V usage is TRBV9 and J usage is TRBJ2-1; 8 bases line up with TRBD2. The CDR3 sequence is 17 residues long. Germline CDR1 reads SGDLS; CDR2 reads YYNGEE. V dropped 0 bases and J dropped 2; count of bases not matched to a gene: 7.

V is TRBV5-6 and J is TRBJ1-1; D not certain. The CDR3 is made up of 15 amino acids. Germline CDR1 SGHDT, CDR2 YYEEEE. V was shortened by 1 base and J by 3 bases, with 13 bases between the two germline ends. The CDR3 reads CASSLHFPFDTEAFF. Written as DNA, the CDR3 is TGTGCCAGCAGCTTGCACTTTCCATTCGACACTGAAGCTTTCTTT.

This chain joins TRBV6-1 and TRBJ1-2; D remains ambiguous. This CDR3 region has 15 residues. CDR1 MNHNS and CDR2 SASEGT come from the germline V gene. Trimming took off 10 bases at V and 4 bases at J, with 22 bases between the two ends. DNA of the CDR3: TGTGCCACCTCACAGTGGTCCTCCTATCCCTATGGCTACACCTTC. Protein product: CATSQWSSYPYGYTF.

This chain links TRBV11-3 with TRBJ2-2; 8 nucleotides align to TRBD1. Looked up from germline, CDR1 is SGHNT and CDR2 is YENEEA. The CDR3 is 18 amino acids. V was pared by 5 bases and J by 3 bases, with 14 bases of the junction left unmatched. The CDR3 region is CASSPGSRDRKDTGELFF. The CDR3 DNA sequence: TGTGCCAGCAGCCCTGGGAGCCGGGACAGGAAGGACACCGGGGAGCTGTTTTTT.

The J gene is TRBJ1-1, the V gene TRBV7-9, with D perhaps TRBD1 (5 bases). The ends were cut back, 4 bases at V and 0 bases at J, with 15 bases in the middle. The CDR3 is 16 amino acids. Germline V gene sequence: CDR1 SEHNR, CDR2 FQNEAQ (reference sequence). The CDR3 is CASSSRGGTVNTEAFF. CDR3 DNA sequence: TGTGCCAGCAGCTCCCGCGGGGGGACGGTGAACACTGAAGCTTTCTTT. The whole variable domain, remainder taken from reference TRBV7-9 and TRBJ1-1, is DTGVSQNPRHKITKRGQNVTFRCDPISEHNRLYWYRQTLGQGPEFLTYFQNEAQLEKSRLLSDRFSAERPKGSFSTLEIQRTEQGDSAMYLCASSSRGGTVNTEAFFGQGTRLTVV.

This clone was seen just once. The rearrangement links TRBV6-5 to TRBJ1-1, with D perhaps TRBD1 (6 bases). Trimming left V 0 bases short and J 3 bases short, with 14 bases between. This CDR3 is 16 amino acids long. The germline V gene encodes CDR1 MNHEY and CDR2 SVGAGI. The DNA for the CDR3 is TGTGCCAGCAGTTACTCGTCGACAGGAGTCGACACTGAAGCTTTCTTT. Amino acids: CASSYSSTGVDTEAFF.

The chain combines TRBV6-6 with TRBJ2-3, with D perhaps TRBD2 (5 bases). Germline V lookup: CDR1 MNHNY, CDR2 SVGAGI (reference sequence). The CDR3 length is 16 residues. V was pared by 7 bases and J by 0 bases, with 17 bases between. Here the CDR3 DNA reads TGTGCCAGCACCACGAGTAGCGCCCATAGCACAGATACGCAGTATTTT. Amino acid sequence: CASTTSSAHSTDTQYF.

The chain links TRBV6-5 to TRBJ2-5; TRBD1 agrees at 9 bases. V dropped 4 bases and J dropped 5; count of bases not matched to a gene: 11. Germline V gene sequence: CDR1 MNHEY, CDR2 SVGAGI. This CDR3 has 16 residues. In DNA, the CDR3 is TGTGCCAGCAGTTTCCTATACAGGGGGCGCTGGGAGACCCAGTACTTC. It yields the protein CASSFLYRGRWETQYF.

The chain recombines TRBV14 with TRBJ2-7, with 11 nucleotides matching TRBD1. This CDR3 is built from 19 residues. V shed 5 bases, J shed 2 bases, and the junction held 17 bases outside the gene matches. The germline CDR1 and CDR2 sequences are SGHDN and FVKESK. CDR3 sequence reads: CASSYRSRDRGMRAYEQYF. The CDR3 coding sequence is TGTGCCAGCAGCTACCGCAGCCGGGACAGGGGGATGAGGGCCTACGAGCAGTACTTC.

The chain recombines TRBV2 with TRBJ1-5; D may be TRBD1 (5 bases). This CDR3 is 19 amino acids long. The germline V gene has CDR1 SNHLY and CDR2 FYNNEI. Trimming took 4 bases from V and 1 from J, leaving 23 bases between them. The CDR3 loop reads CASSAGRAGEPKSNQPQHF. For the CDR3, the DNA is TGTGCCAGCAGTGCAGGTCGGGCGGGGGAACCTAAGAGCAATCAGCCCCAGCATTTT.

This chain connects TRBV6-6 to TRBJ2-5, with TRBD2 identical over 9 bases. The CDR3 has 15 residues. Per the germline V gene, CDR1 is MNHNY and CDR2 is SVGAGI (reference sequence). The V gene end was trimmed by 0 bases and the J gene end by 5 bases; junction bases not matched to a gene: 4. The CDR3 nucleotides are TGTGCCAGCAGTTACTCTAGCGGGGGAAGCGAGACCCAGTACTTC. Protein product: CASSYSSGGSETQYF.

This clone has only one observation. The chain links TRBV10-3 to TRBJ2-5, with a possible D match to TRBD2 (6 bases). The CDR3 consists of 11 residues. The germline V gene has CDR1 ENHRY and CDR2 SYGVKD. V lost 10 bases and J 8 bases, leaving 14 bases between the germline ends. The CDR3 DNA reads as TGTGCCACTATGGGGAGGACAACCCAGTACTTC. Translation: CATMGRTTQYF.

The rearrangement links TRBV5-3 to TRBJ1-2, with D possibly TRBD1 on 5 matching bases. TRBV5-3 is an open reading frame whose function is uncertain. This CDR3 contains 11 residues. V gave up 10 bases and J gave up 3 bases, with 10 bases separating them. In DNA, the CDR3 is TGTGCCGGTAGCAGGGACTATGGCTACACCTTC. Translating it yields CAGSRDYGYTF.

The rearrangement links TRBV6-6 to TRBJ1-1; 7 nucleotides agree with TRBD1. In germline, CDR1 is MNHNY, CDR2 SVGAGI (reference sequence). This CDR3 has 12 amino acids. The junction had 0 bases not matched to a gene; V was cut back by 0 bases and J by 8 bases. DNA for the CDR3: TGTGCCAGCAGTTACTCGGACAGGGAAGCTTTCTTT. Its translation is CASSYSDREAFF.

The rearrangement joins TRBV7-9 to TRBJ1-1, with TRBD1 matching 8 bases. V lost 1 base and J lost 2; bases outside the gene matches: 6. CDR1 is SEHNR and CDR2 is FQNEAQ in the germline V gene (reference sequence). The CDR3 consists of 16 residues. The CDR3 bases are TGTGCCAGCAGCTTAGGGCGGACAGGGTTAAACACTGAAGCTTTCTTT. It encodes CASSLGRTGLNTEAFF.

This clone was found once. The chain employs TRBV4-1 and TRBJ2-2; 7 nucleotides align to TRBD1. The CDR3 is made up of 17 amino acids. V lost 0 bases to trimming and J lost 4 bases; unmatched junction nucleotides: 8. CDR1 is MGHRA, CDR2 YSYEKL, per germline. The CDR3 sequence: CASSQEGAGGGTGELFF. In nucleotides, the CDR3 is TGCGCCAGCAGCCAAGAGGGCGCAGGGGGTGGCACCGGGGAGCTGTTTTTT.

The genes are TRBV5-1 and TRBJ2-5; 10 bases agree with TRBD1. Per the germline V gene, CDR1 is SGHRS and CDR2 is YFSETQ. This CDR3 comprises 15 residues. Unmatched junction bases numbered 6, after V lost 4 bases and J lost 3 bases. The CDR3: CASSPRDRGEETQYF. For the CDR3, the DNA is TGCGCCAGCAGCCCCCGGGACAGGGGAGAAGAGACCCAGTACTTC.

The chain uses TRBV5-1 and TRBJ2-7, with D possibly TRBD2 on 5 matching bases. CDR3 size: 15 residues. Germline V gives CDR1 SGHRS, CDR2 YFSETQ. V lost 0 bases and J lost 6, with 16 bases in between. For the CDR3, the DNA is TGCGCCAGCAGCTTGGTGAGGGCAGTGGGTAGCGAGCAGTACTTC. It specifies CASSLVRAVGSEQYF.

The chain uses TRBV12-5 and TRBJ2-3, with 9 nucleotides matching TRBD1. Trimming removed 0 bases from V and 3 bases from J; junction bases left unmatched: 7. The CDR3 is 17 residues long. Germline CDR1 and CDR2: LGHNT and FRNRAP. The CDR3, as DNA: TGTGCTAGTGGTTTGGTAACACAGGGGGCGATGACAGATACGCAGTATTTT. Residues: CASGLVTQGAMTDTQYF.

The chain is built from TRBV11-2 and TRBJ1-4; 9 nucleotides line up with TRBD1. Germline V gene lookup returns CDR1 SGHAT and CDR2 FQNNGV. V lost 5 bases and J lost 8; bases outside the gene matches: 9. The CDR3 contains 15 residues. The DNA of the CDR3 is TGTGCCAGCAGCGTTACAGGGGGCTTTCGGGAAAAACTGTTTTTT. Translating gives CASSVTGGFREKLFF.

The CDR3 region has the DNA TGTGCCAGCAGCTTAGTAGGCGGGGCGAACACCGGGGAGCTGTTTTTT. Translation: CASSLVGGANTGELFF. The rearrangement joins TRBV11-2 to TRBJ2-2; tentatively, D is TRBD2 (6 bases). This CDR3 has 16 residues. Trimming cost V 1 base and J 0 bases, with 9 bases left between them. CDR1 and CDR2 from the germline V gene are SGHAT and FQNNGV.

The genes are TRBV5-4 and TRBJ2-2; 8 nucleotides line up with TRBD1. Germline assignment: CDR1 SGHNT and CDR2 YYREEE (reference sequence). The CDR3 runs to 17 residues. The trim removed 1 base at V and 6 bases at J, leaving 11 bases unmatched. The chain's CDR3 is CASSLSRGHLSSGELFF. The CDR3 region has the DNA TGTGCCAGCAGCTTGAGCAGGGGGCATCTTTCATCCGGGGAGCTGTTTTTT.

The chain employs TRBV7-9 and TRBJ1-4; TRBD1 aligns across 7 bases. The CDR3 consists of 19 residues. V dropped 4 bases and J dropped 7; count of bases not matched to a gene: 21. Germline loops: CDR1 SEHNR, CDR2 FQNEAQ (reference sequence). The CDR3 nucleotides read TGTGCCAGCAGCTCCATCACCGGGACAGACAAGGAGGTGGGTGAAAAACTGTTTTTT. It specifies CASSSITGTDKEVGEKLFF.